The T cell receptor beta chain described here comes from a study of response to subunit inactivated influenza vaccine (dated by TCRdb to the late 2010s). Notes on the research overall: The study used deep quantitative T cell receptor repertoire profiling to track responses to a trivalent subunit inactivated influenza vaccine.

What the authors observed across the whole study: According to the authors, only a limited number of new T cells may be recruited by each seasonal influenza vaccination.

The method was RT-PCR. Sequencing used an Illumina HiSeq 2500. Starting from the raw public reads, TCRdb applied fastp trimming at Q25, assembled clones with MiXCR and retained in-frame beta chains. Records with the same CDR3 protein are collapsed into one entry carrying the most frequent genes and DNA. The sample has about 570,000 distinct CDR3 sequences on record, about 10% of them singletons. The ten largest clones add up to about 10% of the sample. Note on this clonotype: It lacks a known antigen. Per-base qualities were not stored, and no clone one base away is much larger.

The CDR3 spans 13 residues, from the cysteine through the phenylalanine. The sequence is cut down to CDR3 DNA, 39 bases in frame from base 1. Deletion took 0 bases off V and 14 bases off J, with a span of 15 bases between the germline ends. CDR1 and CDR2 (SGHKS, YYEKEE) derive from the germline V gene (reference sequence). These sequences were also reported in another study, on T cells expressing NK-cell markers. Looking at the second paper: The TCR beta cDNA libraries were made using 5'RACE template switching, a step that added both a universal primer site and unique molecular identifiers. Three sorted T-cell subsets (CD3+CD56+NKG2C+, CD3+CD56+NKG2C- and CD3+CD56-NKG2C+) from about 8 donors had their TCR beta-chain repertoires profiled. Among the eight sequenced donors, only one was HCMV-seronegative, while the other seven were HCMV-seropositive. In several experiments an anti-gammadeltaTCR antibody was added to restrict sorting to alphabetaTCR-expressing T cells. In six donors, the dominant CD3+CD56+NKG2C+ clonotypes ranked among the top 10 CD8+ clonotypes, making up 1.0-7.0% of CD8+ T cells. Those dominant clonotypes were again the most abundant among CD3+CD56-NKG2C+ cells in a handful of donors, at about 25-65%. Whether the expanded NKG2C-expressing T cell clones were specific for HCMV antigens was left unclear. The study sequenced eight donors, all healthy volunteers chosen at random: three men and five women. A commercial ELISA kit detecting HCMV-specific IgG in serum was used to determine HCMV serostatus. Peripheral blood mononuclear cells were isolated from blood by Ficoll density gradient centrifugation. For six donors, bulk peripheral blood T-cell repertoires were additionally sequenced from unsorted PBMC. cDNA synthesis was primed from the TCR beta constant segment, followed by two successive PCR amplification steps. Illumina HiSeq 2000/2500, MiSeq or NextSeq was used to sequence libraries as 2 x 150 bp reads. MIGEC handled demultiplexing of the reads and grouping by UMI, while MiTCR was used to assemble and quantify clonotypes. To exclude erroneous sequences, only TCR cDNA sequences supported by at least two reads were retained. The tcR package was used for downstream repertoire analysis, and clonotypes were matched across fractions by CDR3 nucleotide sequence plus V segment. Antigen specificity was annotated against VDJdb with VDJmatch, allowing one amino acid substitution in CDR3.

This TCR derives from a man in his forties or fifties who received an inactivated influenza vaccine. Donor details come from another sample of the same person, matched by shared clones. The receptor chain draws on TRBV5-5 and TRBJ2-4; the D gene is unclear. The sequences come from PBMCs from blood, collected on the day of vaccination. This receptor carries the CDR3 CASSLGPNRPEYF. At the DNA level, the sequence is TGTGCCAGCAGCTTGGGGCCCAACCGGCCGGAGTACTTC. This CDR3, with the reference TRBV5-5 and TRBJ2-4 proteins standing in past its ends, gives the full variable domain DAGVTQSPTHLIKTRGQQVTLRCSPISGHKSVSWYQQVLGQGPQFIFQYYEKEERGRGNFPDRFSARQFPNYSSELNVNALLLGDSALYLCASSLGPNRPEYFGAGTRLSVL.